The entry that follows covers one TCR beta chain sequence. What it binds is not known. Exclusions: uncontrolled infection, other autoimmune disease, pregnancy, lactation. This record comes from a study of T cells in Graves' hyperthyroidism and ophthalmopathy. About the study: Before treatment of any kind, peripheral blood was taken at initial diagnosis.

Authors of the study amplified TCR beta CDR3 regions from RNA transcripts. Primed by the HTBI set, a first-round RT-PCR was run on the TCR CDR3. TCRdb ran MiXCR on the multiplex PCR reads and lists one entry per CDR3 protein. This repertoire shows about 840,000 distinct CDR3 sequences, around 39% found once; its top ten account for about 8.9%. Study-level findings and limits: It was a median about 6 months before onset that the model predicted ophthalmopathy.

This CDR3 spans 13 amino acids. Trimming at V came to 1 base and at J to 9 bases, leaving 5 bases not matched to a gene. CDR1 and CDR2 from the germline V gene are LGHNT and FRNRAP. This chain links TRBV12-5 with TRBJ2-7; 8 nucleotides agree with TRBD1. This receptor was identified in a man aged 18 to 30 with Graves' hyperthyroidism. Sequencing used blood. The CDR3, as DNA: TGTGCTAGTGGTTTGGCGACAGGGGCTGGGCAGTACTTC. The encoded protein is CASGLATGAGQYF.